Given below is one T cell receptor (beta chain) in context. Cohorts were based on clinical histories the participants reported. Donors in Cohort 3 counted as recovered after two negative PCRs, clearance, or symptom resolution. CDR1 and CDR2 from the germline V gene are SNHLY and FYNNEI. The CDR3 extends over 15 amino acids. J lost 7 bases, V lost 3 bases, and 7 bases had no gene match. Per the original data handling: Amplification of reference gene primers provided the estimated nucleated cell counts. Using immunoSEQ multiplex PCR, the repertoire was profiled, and TCRdb retains in-frame clones only, with some absent. V, J and clone size derive from that table, while D and trimming were established from the DNA sequence. Of about 320,000 clones in the sample, 90% were seen once. The sample originates from a study of blood T cell repertoires in COVID-19.

This clonotype was obtained from a man aged 55 to 70 who had recovered from COVID-19. The genes are TRBV2 and TRBJ2-7, with TRBD1 identical over 12 bases. Sequencing was done on a sample of PBMCs or T cells enriched from blood (not recorded which). The CDR3: CASSDLGTGGVEQYF. CDR3 in DNA: TGTGCCAGCAGTGACCTTGGGACAGGGGGCGTTGAGCAGTACTTC.